The next 17 T cell receptor beta chains were all read from a single sample in a study of blood T cell repertoires in COVID-19. This table comes from immunoSEQ multiplex PCR, and its TCRdb copy is limited to in-frame clones, with some not included. Here the sample spans 200,000 to 250,000 clones, 88% being singletons. The sequenced sample consisted of peripheral blood. These receptors all come from a woman aged 55-69 years with acute or convalescent COVID-19.

This clone was picked up one time. The chain carries TRBV3-1 (or the pseudogene TRBV3-2) and TRBJ2-5, with 7 positions matching TRBD1. J was trimmed by 7 bases and V by 4 bases; bases with no gene match: 6. The CDR3 consists of 13 residues. Germline assignment: CDR1 LGHDT and CDR2 YNNKEL (reference sequence). The DNA for the CDR3 is TGTGCCAGCAGCCGCGACAGGGTGGGGACCCAGTACTTC. It specifies CASSRDRVGTQYF.

The CDR3, as DNA: TGTGCCAGCAGCCCTGAGACTAGCGGGGCCTCGCGGGGGCAGTACTTC. It is translated as CASSPETSGASRGQYF. The chain employs TRBV7-9 and TRBJ2-7, with 11 positions matching TRBD2. Trimming at V came to 5 bases and at J to 9 bases, leaving 15 bases not matched to a gene. Per germline, CDR1 SEHNR and CDR2 FQNEAQ (reference sequence). The CDR3 sequence is 16 residues long.

This chain uses TRBV6-5 with TRBJ1-5; 8 bases agree with TRBD1. The trim removed 8 bases at V and 0 bases at J, leaving 6 bases unmatched. The CDR3 is 15 residues long. Germline V gene lookup returns CDR1 MNHEY and CDR2 SVGAGI. The CDR3 DNA reads TGTGCCAGCCGCCAGGACAGGGCTAGCAATCAGCCCCAGCATTTT. Residues: CASRQDRASNQPQHF.

This clone was counted once. The chain couples TRBV4-3 to TRBJ2-3; D remains ambiguous. CDR1 and CDR2 from the germline V gene are LGHNA and YSLEER. CDR3 size: 16 residues. V was cut by 0 bases and J by 1 base, with 11 bases left in between. In DNA form, the CDR3 reads TGCGCCAGCAGCCAAGATCTCCCTCCGGGCACAGATACGCAGTATTTT. Translation: CASSQDLPPGTDTQYF.

This chain uses TRBV19 with TRBJ2-5; tentatively, D is TRBD2 (5 bases). The CDR3 is 17 amino acids. Germline assignment: CDR1 LNHDA and CDR2 SQIVND (reference sequence). The germline V and J ends were trimmed by 5 bases and 1 base, with 20 bases remaining between them. CDR3 region: CASSRGRMRVLQETQYF. In DNA form, the CDR3 reads TGTGCCAGTAGTCGAGGACGGATGCGGGTCCTCCAAGAGACCCAGTACTTC.

This chain joins TRBV29-1 and TRBJ2-1; D is ambiguous. The germline V gene encodes CDR1 SQVTM and CDR2 ANQGSEA. The germline V and J ends were trimmed by 4 bases and 3 bases, with 16 bases remaining between them. The CDR3 runs 15 residues. CDR3 loop: CSVGAPGPFYNEQFF. The CDR3 region has the DNA TGCAGCGTTGGGGCCCCAGGCCCTTTCTACAATGAGCAGTTCTTC.

The V and J genes are TRBV6-5 and TRBJ2-7; 10 nucleotides match TRBD1. With 5 bases clipped from V and 5 bases from J, the junction kept 9 bases outside the gene matches. Per germline, CDR1 MNHEY and CDR2 SVGAGI. The CDR3 runs to 15 residues. In nucleotides, the CDR3 is TGTGCCAGCAGTAGGCAAGACAGGGGGCGAAACGAGCAGTACTTC. Protein product: CASSRQDRGRNEQYF.

The chain joins TRBV19 to TRBJ2-3; 9 nucleotides line up with TRBD2. Germline CDR1 LNHDA, CDR2 SQIVND (reference sequence). The CDR3 length is 17 residues. Unmatched junction bases numbered 12, after V lost 5 bases and J lost 3 bases. CDR3 bases: TGTGCCAGTAGTGTCCCCCGGAGGAGCGGGGGGACAGATACGCAGTATTTT. Its protein product is CASSVPRRSGGTDTQYF. Looking up the rest from reference TRBV19 and TRBJ2-3 gives the full variable domain: DGGITQSPKYLFRKEGQNVTLSCEQNLNHDAMYWYRQDPGQGLRLIYYSQIVNDFQKGDIAEGYSVSREKKESFPLTVTSAQKNPTAFYLCASSVPRRSGGTDTQYFGPGTRLTVL.

The chain is built from TRBV10-1 and TRBJ2-3, with TRBD2 matching 10 bases. The germline gives CDR1 WNHNN, CDR2 SYGVQD (reference sequence). V trimming: 3 bases; J trimming: 2 bases; junction bases outside the gene matches: 8. The CDR3 runs to 17 residues. The CDR3 coding sequence is TGCGCCAGCAGTGAAATTTACGGACTAGCGGACACAGATACGCAGTATTTT. Amino acids: CASSEIYGLADTDTQYF.

V is TRBV7-3 and J is TRBJ1-2; weak D call: TRBD1 (5 bases). From germline, CDR1 is SGHTA and CDR2 FQGTGA. The V and J ends lost 5 bases and 4 bases respectively, with 23 bases between them. The CDR3 spans 17 residues. The CDR3 DNA sequence: TGTGCCAGCAGCCTGAACCCTCGACAGACCAGTTTCTATGGCTACACCTTC. Its translation: CASSLNPRQTSFYGYTF. Combining the CDR3 with reference TRBV7-3 and TRBJ1-2 gives the whole variable domain GAGVSQTPSNKVTEKGKYVELRCDPISGHTALYWYRQSLGQGPEFLIYFQGTGAADDSGLPNDRFFAVRPEGSVSTLKIQRTERGDSAVYLCASSLNPRQTSFYGYTFGSGTRLTVV.

This clone appeared once. The rearrangement joins TRBV10-2 to TRBJ1-3, with D maybe TRBD1 (6 bases). Trimming stripped 6 bases from V and 0 bases from J, with 12 bases between. Germline assignment: CDR1 WSHSY and CDR2 SAAADI. This CDR3 has 15 residues. The CDR3 coding sequence is TGCGCCAGCAGCGATACGGACAGCTCTGGAAACACCATATATTTT. Its protein product is CASSDTDSSGNTIYF.

The chain uses TRBV13 and TRBJ2-6; D gene unclear. From germline, CDR1 is PRHDT and CDR2 FYEKMQ (reference sequence). The CDR3 is 18 amino acids. The V end lost 0 bases, the J end lost 0 bases, and 12 bases lay between the germline ends. The CDR3 bases are TGTGCCAGCAGCTTAGGGCAGGTATCTTACTCTGGGGCCAACGTCCTGACTTTC. Its translation: CASSLGQVSYSGANVLTF.

The rearrangement uses TRBV5-6 and TRBJ1-6; no reliable D call. The germline CDR1 and CDR2 sequences are SGHDT and YYEEEE. V lost 4 bases and J lost 7, with 9 bases in between. The CDR3 length is 13 residues. CDR3 region: CASSLTKNSPLHF. The CDR3 DNA is TGTGCCAGCAGCCTCACAAAGAATTCACCCCTCCACTTT.

This chain connects TRBV30 to TRBJ1-6, with 8 bases matching TRBD1. CDR3 length: 14 amino acids. J was trimmed by 6 bases and V by 4 bases; bases with no gene match: 5. Germline-derived CDR1 and CDR2 are GTSNPN and SVGIG (reference sequence). Written as DNA, the CDR3 is TGTGCCTGGACTCAGACAGGGGTTAATTCACCCCTCCACTTT. This codes for CAWTQTGVNSPLHF.

The chain recombines TRBV4-2 with TRBJ2-7; D remains ambiguous. Germline CDR1 and CDR2: LGHNA and YNFKEQ. This CDR3 spans 14 amino acids. Trimming removed 4 bases from V and 7 bases from J, with 17 bases in between. The CDR3 sequence is CASSPGSPTIEQYF. In DNA, the CDR3 is TGTGCCAGCAGCCCCGGGTCACCTACGATTGAGCAGTACTTC.

V gene TRBV2 combines with J gene TRBJ2-3; D unresolved. V lost 6 bases and J 1 base, leaving 8 bases between the germline ends. Germline V gene lookup returns CDR1 SNHLY and CDR2 FYNNEI. This CDR3 contains 13 residues. The CDR3 nucleotides are TGTGCCAGCAGCGAGTTAGGCACAGATACGCAGTATTTT. It specifies CASSELGTDTQYF.

The V call is TRBV6-8, the J call TRBJ1-5, with D tentatively TRBD1 (5 bases). Germline assignment: CDR1 MNHGY and CDR2 SAAAGT. CDR3 length equals 15 residues. Trimming removed 5 bases from V and 2 bases from J, with 13 bases in between. This chain's CDR3 is CASSTGREGNQPQHF. CDR3 DNA sequence: TGTGCCAGCAGTACGGGACGGGAGGGCAATCAGCCCCAGCATTTT.